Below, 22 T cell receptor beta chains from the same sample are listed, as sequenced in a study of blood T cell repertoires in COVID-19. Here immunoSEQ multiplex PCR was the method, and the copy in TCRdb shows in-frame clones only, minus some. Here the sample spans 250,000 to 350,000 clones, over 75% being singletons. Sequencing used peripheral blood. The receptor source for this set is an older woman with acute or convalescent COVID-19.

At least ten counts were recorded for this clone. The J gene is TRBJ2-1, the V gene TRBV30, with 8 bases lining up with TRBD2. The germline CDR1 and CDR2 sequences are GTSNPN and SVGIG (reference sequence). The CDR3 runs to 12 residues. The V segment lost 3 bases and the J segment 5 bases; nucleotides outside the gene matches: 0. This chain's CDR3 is CAWRLADNEQFF. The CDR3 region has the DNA TGTGCCTGGAGACTAGCGGACAATGAGCAGTTCTTC.

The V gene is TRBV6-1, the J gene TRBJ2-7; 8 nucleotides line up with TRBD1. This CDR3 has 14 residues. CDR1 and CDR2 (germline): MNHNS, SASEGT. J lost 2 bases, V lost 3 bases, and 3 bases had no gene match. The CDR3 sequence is CASSEGTGAYEQYF. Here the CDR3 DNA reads TGTGCCAGCAGTGAGGGGACAGGAGCCTACGAGCAGTACTTC.

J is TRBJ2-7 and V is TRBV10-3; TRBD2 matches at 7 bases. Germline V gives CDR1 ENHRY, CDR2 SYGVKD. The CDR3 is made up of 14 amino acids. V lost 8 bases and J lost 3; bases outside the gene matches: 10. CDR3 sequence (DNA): TGTGCCATCGCATGGAGCGGGACGGACTACGAGCAGTACTTC. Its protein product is CAIAWSGTDYEQYF.

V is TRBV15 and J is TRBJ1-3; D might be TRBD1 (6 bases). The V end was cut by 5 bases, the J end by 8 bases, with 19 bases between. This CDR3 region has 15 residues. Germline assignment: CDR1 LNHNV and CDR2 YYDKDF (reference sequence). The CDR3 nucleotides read TGTGCCACCAGCGAGGAGGGGGGGGTCGCTCACACCATATATTTT. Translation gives CATSEEGGVAHTIYF.

The CDR3 reads CASSKTDRRAPYEQYF. In DNA form, the CDR3 reads TGTGCCAGCAGCAAAACAGATAGGAGGGCCCCCTACGAGCAGTACTTC. The chain is built from TRBV5-6 and TRBJ2-7; a weak D match, TRBD2 (6 bases). Looked up from germline, CDR1 is SGHDT and CDR2 is YYEEEE. Trimming took 4 bases from V and 2 from J, leaving 19 bases between them. The CDR3 contains 16 residues.

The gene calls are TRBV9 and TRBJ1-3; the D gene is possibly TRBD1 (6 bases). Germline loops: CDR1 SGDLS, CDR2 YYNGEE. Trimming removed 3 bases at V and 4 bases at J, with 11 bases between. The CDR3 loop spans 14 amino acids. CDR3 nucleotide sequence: TGTGCCAGCAGCGACAGGGTTGAGGGAAACACCATATATTTT. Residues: CASSDRVEGNTIYF.

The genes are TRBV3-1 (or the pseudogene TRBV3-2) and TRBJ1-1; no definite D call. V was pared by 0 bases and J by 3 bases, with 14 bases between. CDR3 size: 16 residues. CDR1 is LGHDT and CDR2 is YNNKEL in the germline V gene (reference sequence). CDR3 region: CASSQDISPRDTEAFF. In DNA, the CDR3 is TGTGCCAGCAGCCAAGATATCAGTCCGAGGGACACTGAAGCTTTCTTT.

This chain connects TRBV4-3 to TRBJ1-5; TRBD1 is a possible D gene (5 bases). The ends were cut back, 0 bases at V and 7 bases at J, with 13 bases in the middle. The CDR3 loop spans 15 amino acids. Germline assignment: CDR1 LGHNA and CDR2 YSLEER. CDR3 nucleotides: TGCGCCAGCAGCCAAGATCGGGGGATAAGGCAGCCCCAGCATTTT. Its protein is CASSQDRGIRQPQHF.

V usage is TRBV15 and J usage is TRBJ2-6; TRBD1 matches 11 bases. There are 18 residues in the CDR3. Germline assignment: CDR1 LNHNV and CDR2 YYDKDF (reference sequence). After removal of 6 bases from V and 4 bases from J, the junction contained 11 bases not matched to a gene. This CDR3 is CATRGRDRGLSGANVLTF. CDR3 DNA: TGTGCCACCAGGGGGAGGGACAGGGGGTTGTCCGGGGCCAACGTCCTGACTTTC.

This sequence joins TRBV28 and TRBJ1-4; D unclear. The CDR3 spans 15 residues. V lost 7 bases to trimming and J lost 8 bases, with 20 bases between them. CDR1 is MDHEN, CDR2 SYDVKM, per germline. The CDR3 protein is CASNSVIGRREKLFF. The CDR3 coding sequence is TGTGCCAGCAATTCAGTAATAGGGAGGCGGGAAAAACTGTTTTTT.

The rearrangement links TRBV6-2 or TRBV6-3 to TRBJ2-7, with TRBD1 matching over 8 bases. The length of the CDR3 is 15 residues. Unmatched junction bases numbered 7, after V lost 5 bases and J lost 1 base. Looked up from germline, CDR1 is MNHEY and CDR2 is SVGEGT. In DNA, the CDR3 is TGTGCCAGCAGTCCCATAGGACAGGGTTCCTACGAGCAGTACTTC. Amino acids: CASSPIGQGSYEQYF.

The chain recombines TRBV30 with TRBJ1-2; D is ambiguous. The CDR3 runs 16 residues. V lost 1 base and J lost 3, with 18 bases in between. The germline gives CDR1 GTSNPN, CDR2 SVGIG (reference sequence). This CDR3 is CAWSGPGSQWDYGYTF. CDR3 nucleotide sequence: TGTGCCTGGAGTGGGCCGGGATCCCAATGGGACTATGGCTACACCTTC.

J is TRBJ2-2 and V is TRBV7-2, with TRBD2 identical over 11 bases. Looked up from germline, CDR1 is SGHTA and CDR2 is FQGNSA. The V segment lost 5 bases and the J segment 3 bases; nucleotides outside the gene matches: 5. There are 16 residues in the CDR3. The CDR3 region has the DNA TGTGCCAGCAGCGGTGGGACTAGCGGATACACCGGGGAGCTGTTTTTT. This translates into CASSGGTSGYTGELFF. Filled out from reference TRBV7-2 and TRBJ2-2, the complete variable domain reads GAGVSQSPSNKVTEKGKDVELRCDPISGHTALYWYRQSLGQGLEFLIYFQGNSAPDKSGLPSDRFSAERTGGSVSTLTIQRTQQEDSAVYLCASSGGTSGYTGELFFGEGSRLTVL.

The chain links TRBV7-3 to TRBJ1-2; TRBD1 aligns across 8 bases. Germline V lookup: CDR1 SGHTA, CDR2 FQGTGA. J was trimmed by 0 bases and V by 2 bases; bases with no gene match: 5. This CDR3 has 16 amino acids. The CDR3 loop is CASSLGGTGPNYGYTF. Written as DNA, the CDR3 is TGTGCCAGCAGCTTAGGGGGGACAGGTCCTAACTATGGCTACACCTTC.

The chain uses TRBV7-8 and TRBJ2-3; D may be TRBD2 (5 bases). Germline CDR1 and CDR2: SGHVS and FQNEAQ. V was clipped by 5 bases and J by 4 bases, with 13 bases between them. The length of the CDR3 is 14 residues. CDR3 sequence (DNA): TGTGCCAGCAGCCAAGGGCGGGCCCCAGATACGCAGTATTTT. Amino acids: CASSQGRAPDTQYF. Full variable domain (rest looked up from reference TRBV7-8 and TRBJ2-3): GAGVSQSPRYKVAKRGQDVALRCDPISGHVSLFWYQQALGQGPEFLTYFQNEAQLDKSGLPSDRFFAERPEGSVSTLKIQRTQQEDSAVYLCASSQGRAPDTQYFGPGTRLTVL.

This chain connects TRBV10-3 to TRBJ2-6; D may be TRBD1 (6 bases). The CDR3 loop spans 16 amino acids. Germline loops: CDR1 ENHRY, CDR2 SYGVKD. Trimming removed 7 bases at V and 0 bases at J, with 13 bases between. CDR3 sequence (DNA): TGTGCCATCACTTTCGTAGGGGGCTCTGGGGCCAACGTCCTGACTTTC. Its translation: CAITFVGGSGANVLTF.

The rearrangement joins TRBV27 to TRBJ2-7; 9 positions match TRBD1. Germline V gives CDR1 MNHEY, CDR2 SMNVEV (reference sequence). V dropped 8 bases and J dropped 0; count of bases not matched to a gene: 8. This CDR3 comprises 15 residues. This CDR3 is CASYLRDRVSYEQYF. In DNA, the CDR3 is TGTGCCAGCTACCTTCGGGACAGGGTCTCCTACGAGCAGTACTTC.

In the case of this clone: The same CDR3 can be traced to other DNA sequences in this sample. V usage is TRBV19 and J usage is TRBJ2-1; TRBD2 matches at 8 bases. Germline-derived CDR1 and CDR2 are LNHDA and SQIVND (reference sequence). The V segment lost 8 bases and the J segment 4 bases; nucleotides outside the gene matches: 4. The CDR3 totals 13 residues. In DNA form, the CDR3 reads TGTGCCAGTTCCAGCGGGGGATACAATGAGCAGTTCTTC. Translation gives CASSSGGYNEQFF.

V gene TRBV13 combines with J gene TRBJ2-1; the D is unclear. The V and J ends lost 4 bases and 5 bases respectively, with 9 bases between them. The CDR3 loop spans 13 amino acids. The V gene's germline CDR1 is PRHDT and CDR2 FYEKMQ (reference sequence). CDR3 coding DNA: TGTGCCAGCAGCTCACCCGGTAACAATGAGCAGTTCTTC. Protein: CASSSPGNNEQFF. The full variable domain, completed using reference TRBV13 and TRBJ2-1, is AAGVIQSPRHLIKEKRETATLKCYPIPRHDTVYWYQQGPGQDPQFLISFYEKMQSDKGSIPDRFSAQQFSDYHSELNMSSLELGDSALYFCASSSPGNNEQFFGPGTRLTVL.

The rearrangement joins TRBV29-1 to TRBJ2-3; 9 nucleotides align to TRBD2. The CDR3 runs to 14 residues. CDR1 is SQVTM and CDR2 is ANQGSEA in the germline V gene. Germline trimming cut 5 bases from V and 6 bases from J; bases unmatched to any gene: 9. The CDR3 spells CSVLTGLASDTQYF. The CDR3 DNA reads TGCAGCGTTCTCACGGGACTAGCTTCGGATACGCAGTATTTT.

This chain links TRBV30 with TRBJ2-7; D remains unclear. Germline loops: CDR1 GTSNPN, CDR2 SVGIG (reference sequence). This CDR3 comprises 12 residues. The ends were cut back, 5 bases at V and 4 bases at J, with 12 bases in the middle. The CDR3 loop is CAWDGSQYEQYF. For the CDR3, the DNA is TGTGCCTGGGATGGCTCCCAATACGAGCAGTACTTC.

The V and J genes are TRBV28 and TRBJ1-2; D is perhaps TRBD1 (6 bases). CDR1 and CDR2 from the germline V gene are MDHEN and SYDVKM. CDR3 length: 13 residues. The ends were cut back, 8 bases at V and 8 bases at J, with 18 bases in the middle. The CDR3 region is CASPEWTVLGYTF. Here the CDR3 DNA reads TGTGCCAGCCCTGAATGGACAGTTTTGGGCTACACCTTC.